This TCR beta chain was observed in a study of cytomegalovirus exposure and HLA in healthy donors. This PCR relied on a set of 60 Vbeta primers and 13 Jbeta primers. The protocol was immunoSEQ multiplex PCR, while the TCRdb copy is restricted to in-frame clones and leaves out a portion. The sample holds about 190,000 clones, about four fifths seen once. Study-wide findings and caveats: What TCR beta sequences reportedly achieved was accurate prediction of HLA-A and HLA-B alleles in most subjects. Associated with HLA alleles at 0.05 false discovery rate in a later analysis were around 17,000 TCR beta sequences.

Trimming removed 5 bases from V and 2 bases from J; junction bases left unmatched: 6. Germline CDR1 is KGHSH and CDR2 is LQKENI. The length of the CDR3 is 15 residues. For this clone: Its antigen is currently unknown.

V usage is TRBV18 and J usage is TRBJ1-3; 7 bases fit TRBD1. This TCR was recovered from a woman between 50 and 59 years old in good health and CMV-seropositive. Sequenced: PBMCs. The CDR3 here is CASSATGVAGNTIYF. In nucleotides, the CDR3 is TGTGCCAGCTCAGCAACAGGGGTTGCTGGAAACACCATATATTTT.